The source of this T cell receptor (beta chain) is a study of blood T cell repertoires in COVID-19. Looked up from germline, CDR1 is SGHAT and CDR2 is FQNNGV. The germline V and J ends were trimmed by 2 bases and 4 bases, with 8 bases remaining between them. The CDR3 is made up of 13 amino acids. TCRdb's table, derived via immunoSEQ multiplex PCR, lists solely in-frame clones and lacks some. Of about 140,000 clones listed, about 86% are singletons. The sample consisted of peripheral blood. This sequence originates from a woman in her sixties with acute or convalescent COVID-19. The chain links TRBV11-2 to TRBJ1-1; the D is unclear. The chain's CDR3 is CASSLFTGTEAFF. In DNA, the CDR3 is TGTGCCAGCAGCTTATTTACCGGCACTGAAGCTTTCTTT.